The 16 T cell receptor beta chains below come from one sample, sequenced in a study of cytomegalovirus exposure and HLA in healthy donors. The PCR used 60 Vbeta and 13 Jbeta primers. Measured with immunoSEQ multiplex PCR; TCRdb has only the in-frame clones, and not every one. The sample lists tens of thousands of clones, roughly 63% occurring once. Sequences were obtained from PBMCs. These TCRs come from a boy between 5 and 17 years old in good health and CMV-seropositive.

V is TRBV6-5 and J is TRBJ2-3; 7 positions agree with TRBD1. In germline, CDR1 is MNHEY, CDR2 SVGAGI. CDR3 length equals 15 residues. With 4 bases clipped from V and 1 base from J, the junction kept 5 bases outside the gene matches. The CDR3 loop is CASSFGTAGTDTQYF. As DNA, the CDR3 is TGTGCCAGCAGTTTCGGGACAGCAGGCACAGATACGCAGTATTTT.

V gene TRBV29-1 combines with J gene TRBJ2-1; a possible D gene is TRBD1 (5 bases). The CDR3 sequence is 9 residues long. Germline lookup yields CDR1 SQVTM and CDR2 ANQGSEA. The CDR3 spells CSAGFAQFF. The CDR3 DNA sequence: TGCAGTGCAGGGTTTGCGCAGTTCTTC.

The V call is TRBV7-6, the J call TRBJ1-1, with a possible D match to TRBD1 (6 bases). This CDR3 spans 13 amino acids. Trimming pared 5 bases from V and 1 base from J, leaving 8 bases between. Germline CDR1 SGHVS, CDR2 FNYEAQ. The CDR3 bases are TGTGCCAGCAGCCAGACAGGGAACACTGAAGCTTTCTTT. It specifies CASSQTGNTEAFF.

This chain connects TRBV5-6 to TRBJ2-7; D gene ambiguous. The V gene lost 6 bases and the J gene lost 8 bases, with 21 bases spanning the gap. Germline CDR1 SGHDT, CDR2 YYEEEE. The CDR3 is made up of 14 amino acids. In DNA form, the CDR3 reads TGTGCCAGCAACCAAGTTGGGCTCGAGTGGCAGCAGTACTTC. It specifies CASNQVGLEWQQYF.

The J gene is TRBJ2-2, the V gene TRBV19; no clear D. Trimming pared 4 bases from V and 5 bases from J, leaving 14 bases between. The CDR3 is 15 amino acids. Germline V gene data show CDR1 as LNHDA and CDR2 as SQIVND (reference sequence). The DNA for the CDR3 is TGTGCCAGTAGTACAAAGGCGGTGGCAACCGGGGAGCTGTTTTTT. It translates to CASSTKAVATGELFF.

This clone has just a few counts. The J gene is TRBJ2-7, the V gene TRBV18; weak D call: TRBD2 (5 bases). V was shortened by 3 bases and J by 0 bases, with 9 bases between the two germline ends. CDR3 length equals 14 residues. Germline CDR1 reads KGHSH; CDR2 reads LQKENI. In DNA form, the CDR3 reads TGTGCCAGCTCACCCCCCGGGAACTCCTACGAGCAGTACTTC. This translates into CASSPPGNSYEQYF.

The gene calls are TRBV5-1 and TRBJ2-1, with D perhaps matching TRBD2 (5 bases). V was shortened by 4 bases and J by 4 bases, with 12 bases between the two germline ends. The length of the CDR3 is 14 residues. In germline, CDR1 is SGHRS, CDR2 YFSETQ. CDR3 DNA: TGCGCCAGCAGCAAAAATACGGGGTACAATGAGCAGTTCTTC. Translated: CASSKNTGYNEQFF.

The chain carries TRBV5-1 and TRBJ1-1; D is possibly TRBD1 (6 bases). Germline CDR1 is SGHRS and CDR2 is YFSETQ. There are 15 residues in the CDR3. V was trimmed by 2 bases and J by 3 bases, leaving 14 bases between them. The CDR3 nucleotides read TGCGCCAGCAGCTTAGCGAGGGGGATAGACACTGAAGCTTTCTTT. It encodes CASSLARGIDTEAFF.

The V gene is TRBV5-6, the J gene TRBJ2-3; tentative D call: TRBD1 (6 bases). The germline gives CDR1 SGHDT, CDR2 YYEEEE. The CDR3 length is 15 residues. Trimming shortened V by 7 bases and J by 2 bases, and 17 bases separated the two germline ends. The CDR3 sequence: CASVSRGGATDTQYF. Here the CDR3 DNA reads TGTGCCAGCGTAAGCAGGGGCGGAGCCACAGATACGCAGTATTTT. Filled out from reference TRBV5-6 and TRBJ2-3, the complete variable domain reads DAGVTQSPTHLIKTRGQQVTLRCSPKSGHDTVSWYQQALGQGPQFIFQYYEEEERQRGNFPDRFSGHQFPNYSSELNVNALLLGDSALYLCASVSRGGATDTQYFGPGTRLTVL.

The chain joins TRBV5-1 to TRBJ2-5; 11 nucleotides agree with TRBD1. There are 16 residues in the CDR3. V gave up 3 bases and J gave up 2 bases; unmatched junction bases: 6. Germline V lookup: CDR1 SGHRS, CDR2 YFSETQ. The CDR3 is CASSSGTGGLQETQYF. Here the CDR3 DNA reads TGCGCCAGCAGCTCGGGGACAGGGGGGTTACAAGAGACCCAGTACTTC.

The chain combines TRBV29-1 with TRBJ2-7; 7 bases match TRBD2. The V gene end was trimmed by 7 bases and the J gene end by 4 bases; junction bases not matched to a gene: 10. Germline V gene data show CDR1 as SQVTM and CDR2 as ANQGSEA. The CDR3 has 13 residues. CDR3 region: CSGGGGPIYEQYF. The CDR3 nucleotides are TGCAGCGGGGGGGGAGGGCCCATTTACGAGCAGTACTTC.

The chain couples TRBV28 to TRBJ2-3, with 10 nucleotides matching TRBD1. The V gene end was trimmed by 10 bases and the J gene end by 13 bases; junction bases not matched to a gene: 8. The CDR3 runs to 11 residues. Germline lookup yields CDR1 MDHEN and CDR2 SYDVKM. The CDR3 coding sequence is TGTGCCACCCGCGGGACAGGGGCGGAGTATTTT. Amino acids: CATRGTGAEYF.

This clone was observed a few times. This chain joins TRBV28 and TRBJ1-3, with 7 nucleotides matching TRBD1. Germline V gives CDR1 MDHEN, CDR2 SYDVKM. V lost 6 bases, J lost 8 bases, and 10 bases stayed unmatched. The CDR3 sequence is 14 residues long. The CDR3 loop is CASSAPGQQDTIYF. The CDR3 nucleotides read TGTGCCAGCAGCGCCCCGGGACAGCAGGACACCATATATTTT.

Details on this clone: At one of its ends the junction is not consistent with the germline gene, which may arise from a read error. The chain recombines TRBV7-9 with TRBJ1-1, with TRBD1 matching over 8 bases. Looked up from germline, CDR1 is SEHNR and CDR2 is FQNEAQ (reference sequence). This CDR3 contains 12 residues. CDR3 region: CSSSNGQGQTFF. Written as DNA, the CDR3 is TGTTCCAGCAGCAACGGACAGGGCCAAACTTTCTTT.

The chain carries TRBV29-1 and TRBJ2-2; TRBD2 agrees at 15 bases. The CDR3 covers 15 residues. Germline V gives CDR1 SQVTM, CDR2 ANQGSEA. Unmatched junction bases numbered 4, after V lost 6 bases and J lost 5 bases. CDR3 in DNA: TGCAGCGTACGGACTAGCGGGGGGGTAACCGGGGAGCTGTTTTTT. This translates into CSVRTSGGVTGELFF.

This clone came up a few times. The V and J genes are TRBV5-1 and TRBJ1-1; 7 bases match TRBD1. Looked up from germline, CDR1 is SGHRS and CDR2 is YFSETQ. V was clipped by 4 bases and J by 4 bases; unmatched bases: 19. There are 18 residues in the CDR3. Written as DNA, the CDR3 is TGCGCCAGCAGCCCAGTACGACAGGGAGATACGCGGGGCACTGAAGCTTTCTTT. Its protein product is CASSPVRQGDTRGTEAFF.